This T cell receptor beta chain was found in a study of blood T cell repertoires in COVID-19. As for the study in general: Both acute and convalescent COVID-19 samples were obtained from the United States, Italy and Spain. In each case, the material was cDNA or gDNA derived from T cells, B-cell-depleted T cells, or PBMCs.

Original methodology: Reference gene primer amplification gave nucleated cell count estimates. Sequencing was performed with immunoSEQ multiplex PCR; in TCRdb, only in-frame clones are kept and a portion is missing. V and J calls and clone size are those listed in that table; D and trimming were worked out from the DNA. The sample yields approximately 210,000 clones, about nine tenths seen once. Germline CDR1 is SGHRS and CDR2 is YFSETQ. This CDR3 is built from 15 residues. The V and J ends lost 3 bases and 5 bases respectively, with 14 bases between them. Seattle's cohort entered during active infection and was followed longitudinally.

This rearrangement joins TRBV5-1 to TRBJ1-4; tentatively, D is TRBD1 (6 bases). The TCR was taken from a man aged 50 to 60 with COVID-19, enrolled during active disease. The source material was peripheral blood. CDR3 residues: CASSSTGALNEKLFF. The CDR3 DNA reads TGCGCCAGCAGCTCGACAGGTGCACTGAATGAAAAACTGTTTTTT.